Below, one T cell receptor (beta chain) is given with its context. What it binds is unknown. Generated by immunoSEQ multiplex PCR, the TCRdb table keeps only in-frame clones and is missing some. The sample consists of over 10,000 clones, 60% to 80% of them appearing once. This sample is drawn from a study of chemoradiotherapy in HPV16-positive cancers. Study results and caveats: In HPV16-positive patients, HPV-responsive T-cell expansion tracked better recurrence-free survival. Non-HPV-specific T cells did not expand in tumors during treatment, whereas candidate HPV-specific clones and E7-related motifs did.

Germline assignment: CDR1 SGHTA and CDR2 FQGNSA. The CDR3 is 15 amino acids. Trimming left V 3 bases short and J 3 bases short, with 15 bases between. The receptor comes from a human donor with HPV-associated anogenital cancer. The material was obtained from a patient who underwent chemoradiotherapy. This chain connects TRBV7-2 to TRBJ2-7, with TRBD2 as a possible D gene (7 bases). DNA of the CDR3: TGTGCCAGCAGCTTCACGAGGGGGGGAGGCTACGAGCAGTACTTC. As protein: CASSFTRGGGYEQYF.